This T cell receptor beta chain emerged from a study of OX40 agonist ivuxolimab in advanced cancers. Study context: Ivuxolimab, which patients received intravenously every 2 weeks, was dosed at 0.01 to 10 mg/kg.

The CDR3 runs to 14 residues. The germline V gene has CDR1 LNHNV and CDR2 YYDKDF (reference sequence). Trimming took 8 bases from V and 3 from J; bases not matched to a gene: 6. Findings and limits, study-wide: The 0.1-3.0 mg/kg partial responders had among the lowest clonal expansion. Expanded peripheral T-cell antigen specificity went undetermined.

Worth noting for this clone: The antigen is unknown.

Assay used: immunoSEQ multiplex PCR; TCRdb lists only in-frame clones, some missing. Here the sample spans about 79,000 clones, over 70% being singletons. Here the sequenced sample was CD4+ or CD8+ T cells sorted from blood, taken in a trial of the OX40 agonist ivuxolimab. The receptor was isolated from an adult with an advanced solid tumor such as melanoma, head and neck, liver or kidney cancer. The rearrangement joins TRBV15 to TRBJ2-2; 7 nucleotides line up with TRBD1. The CDR3 DNA reads TGTGCCACCTCTCAAGGGACAGACACCGGGGAGCTGTTTTTT. Translation gives CATSQGTDTGELFF.